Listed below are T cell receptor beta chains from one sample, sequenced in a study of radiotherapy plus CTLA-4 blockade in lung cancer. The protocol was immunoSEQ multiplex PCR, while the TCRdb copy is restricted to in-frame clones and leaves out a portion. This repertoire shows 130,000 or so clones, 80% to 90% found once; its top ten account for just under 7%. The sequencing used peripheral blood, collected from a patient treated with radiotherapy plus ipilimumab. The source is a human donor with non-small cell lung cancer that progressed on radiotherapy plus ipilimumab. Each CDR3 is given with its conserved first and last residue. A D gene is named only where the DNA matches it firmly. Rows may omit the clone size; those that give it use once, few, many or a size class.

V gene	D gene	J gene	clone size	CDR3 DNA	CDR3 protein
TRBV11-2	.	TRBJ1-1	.	TGTGCCAGCAGCTTAAAGATTAGGGACACTGAAGCTTTCTTT	CASSLKIRDTEAFF
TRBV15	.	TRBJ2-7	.	TGTGCCACCAGCAGAGACCCCGGGCCTTACGAGCAGTACTTC	CATSRDPGPYEQYF
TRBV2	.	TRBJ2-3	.	TGTGCCAGCTCCCTAAGGGGCACAGATACGCAGTATTTT	CASSLRGTDTQYF
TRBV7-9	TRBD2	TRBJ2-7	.	TGTGCCAGCAGCTTATATGCGGGAGATGGCGAGCAGTACTTC	CASSLYAGDGEQYF
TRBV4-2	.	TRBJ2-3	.	TGTGCCAGCAGCCAAGATCTAGCTGGTGCCTGGGCCACCACAGATACGCAGTATTTT	CASSQDLAGAWATTDTQYF
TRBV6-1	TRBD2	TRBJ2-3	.	TGTGCCAGCAGGACTAGCGGGATCTATACGCAGTATTTT	CASRTSGIYTQYF
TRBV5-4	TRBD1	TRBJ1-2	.	TGTGCCAGCAGCTTGGTCCAGGGGGATGGCTACACCTTC	CASSLVQGDGYTF
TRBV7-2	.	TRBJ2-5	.	TGTGCCAGCAGCTTAGATGGAGCGTGGAGTCAAGAGACCCAGTACTTC	CASSLDGAWSQETQYF
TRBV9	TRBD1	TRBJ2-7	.	TGTGCCAGCAGCGTAGGAGACAGGGACCACGAGCAGTACTTC	CASSVGDRDHEQYF
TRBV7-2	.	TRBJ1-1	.	TGTGCCAGCAGCTCGGGACGGAGGAACACTGAAGCTTTCTTT	CASSSGRRNTEAFF
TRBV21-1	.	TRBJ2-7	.	TGTGCCAGCAAATCACTATACGAGCAGTACTTC	CASKSLYEQYF
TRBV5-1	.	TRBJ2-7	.	TGCGCCAGCAGCTTGGCCGTCGACGCCTACGAGCAGTACTTC	CASSLAVDAYEQYF
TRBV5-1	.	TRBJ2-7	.	TGCGCCAGCAGCTCCACCACCTACGAGCAGTACTTC	CASSSTTYEQYF
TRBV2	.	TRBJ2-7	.	TGTGCCAGCAGTATAGAAGGGGGGGGTTACGAGCAGTACTTC	CASSIEGGGYEQYF
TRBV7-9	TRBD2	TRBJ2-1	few	TGTGCCAGCAGCTTCCAAGCGGGAGTAAATGAGCAGTTCTTC	CASSFQAGVNEQFF
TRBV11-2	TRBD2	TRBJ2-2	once	TGTGCCAGCAGCTCGATTAGCGGGAGGGGTTCCGGGGAGCTGTTTTTT	CASSSISGRGSGELFF
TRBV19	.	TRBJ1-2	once	TGTGCCAGTAGTAGACAGAGGAGCTATGGCTACACCTTC	CASSRQRSYGYTF
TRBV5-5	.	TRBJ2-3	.	TGTGCCAGCAGCAGCGGAGGGCGGAGTCTTCGGGATACGCAGTATTTT	CASSSGGRSLRDTQYF
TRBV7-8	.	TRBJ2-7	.	TGTGCCAGCAGCGCCTTAGCGGGACTCGGGACAGCATTCGAGCAGTACTTC	CASSALAGLGTAFEQYF
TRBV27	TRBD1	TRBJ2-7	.	TGTGCCAGCAGTTTGAACAGGGGTGTCACCTACGAGCAGTACTTC	CASSLNRGVTYEQYF
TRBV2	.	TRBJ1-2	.	TGTGCCAGCAGTAAAGACAATTCCTTTGGTGGCTACACCTTC	CASSKDNSFGGYTF
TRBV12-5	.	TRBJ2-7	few	TGTGCTAGTGGTTCGGACAGTTACGAGCAGTACTTC	CASGSDSYEQYF
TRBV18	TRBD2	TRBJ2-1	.	TGTGCCAGCTCACCAGGACTAGCCAGGACGAATGAGCAGTTCTTC	CASSPGLARTNEQFF
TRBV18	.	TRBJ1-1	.	TGTGCCAGCTCACCACCAGGGACAACGAACACTGAAGCTTTCTTT	CASSPPGTTNTEAFF
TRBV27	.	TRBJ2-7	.	TGTGCCAGCAGCCCTGACCCCACTAGCACCGAGCAGTACTTC	CASSPDPTSTEQYF
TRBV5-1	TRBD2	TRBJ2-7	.	TGCGCCAGCAGCTTTGCTAGCGGGGAGTACGAGCAGTACTTC	CASSFASGEYEQYF
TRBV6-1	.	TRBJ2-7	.	TGTGCCAGCGTACACAGGAGACCCTACGAGCAGTACTTC	CASVHRRPYEQYF
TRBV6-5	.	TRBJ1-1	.	TGTGCCAGCAGTATCCAACTGAACACTGAAGCTTTCTTT	CASSIQLNTEAFF
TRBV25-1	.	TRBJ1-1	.	TGTGCCAGCAGTGATAACGGTGAAGCTTTCTTT	CASSDNGEAFF
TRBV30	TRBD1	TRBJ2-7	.	TGTGCCTGGCAAGGACAGGGGAGTGAGCAGTACTTC	CAWQGQGSEQYF
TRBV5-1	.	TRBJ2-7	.	TGCGCCAGCAGCGCCGGGGGGCGGGACGAGCAGTACTTC	CASSAGGRDEQYF
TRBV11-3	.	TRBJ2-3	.	TGTGCCAGCAGCCCCTCCCCCCGGGATACGCAGTATTTT	CASSPSPRDTQYF
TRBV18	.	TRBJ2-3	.	TGTGCCAGCTCACCGCTTGGAGATACGCAGTATTTT	CASSPLGDTQYF
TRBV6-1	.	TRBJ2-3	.	TGTGCCAGCATCCCCGGGGCGGCAGATACGCAGTATTTT	CASIPGAADTQYF
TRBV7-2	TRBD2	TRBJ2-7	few	TGTGCCAGCAGCCTGGGGCTAGCGGAGAACTACGAGCAGTACTTC	CASSLGLAENYEQYF
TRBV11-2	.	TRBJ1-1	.	TGTGCCAGCAGCTTAGCAGGGAAGGACACTGAAGCTTTCTTT	CASSLAGKDTEAFF
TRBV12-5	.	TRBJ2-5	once	TGTGCTAGTGGTTTACAGGGAGGTGTGGAGACCCAGTACTTC	CASGLQGGVETQYF
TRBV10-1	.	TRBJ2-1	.	TGCGCCAGCAGTGAGTCCGCCGGTCCTCGCTCCTACAATGAGCAGTTCTTC	CASSESAGPRSYNEQFF
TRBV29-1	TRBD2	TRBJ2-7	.	TGCAGCGTGGCAAGACTAGCGGGGAACTACGAGCAGTACTTC	CSVARLAGNYEQYF
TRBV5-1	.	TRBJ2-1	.	TGCGCCAGCAGCTTCACAACGCTTAACTACAATGAGCAGTTCTTC	CASSFTTLNYNEQFF
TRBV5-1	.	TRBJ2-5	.	TGCGCCAGCAGACAGGGAGTCCAAGAGACCCAGTACTTC	CASRQGVQETQYF
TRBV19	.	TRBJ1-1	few	TGTGCCAGTAGTATAGCTGGCGATAACACTGAAGCTTTCTTT	CASSIAGDNTEAFF